Listed below are T cell receptor beta chains from one sample, sequenced in a study of OX40 agonist ivuxolimab in advanced cancers. The protocol was immunoSEQ multiplex PCR, while the TCRdb copy is restricted to in-frame clones and leaves out a portion. Of almost 85,000 clones in the sample, over 85% are singletons; the top ten hold approximately 11%. This material consisted of CD4+ or CD8+ T cells sorted from blood, taken in a trial of the OX40 agonist ivuxolimab. The receptor source for this set is an adult with an advanced solid tumor such as melanoma, head and neck, liver or kidney cancer. Both conserved end residues are part of each CDR3. Fields, in order: V gene, CDR3 length, D gene, clone size, J gene, CDR3 protein, CDR3 DNA. D genes are given only for firm matches. The size of a clone is reported for some rows only, either as once, few or many, or as a class for expanded clones.

>TRBV9|13|NA|NA|TRBJ1-1
CASSPGGNTEAFF
TGTGCCAGCAGCCCTGGAGGGAACACTGAAGCTTTCTTT
>TRBV14|14|NA|NA|TRBJ2-3
CASSQDPITDTQYF
TGTGCCAGCAGCCAAGATCCGATCACAGATACGCAGTATTTT
>TRBV28|14|NA|once|TRBJ2-1
CASSPLVPYNEQFF
TGTGCCAGCAGTCCCCTCGTCCCATACAATGAGCAGTTCTTC
>TRBV4-3|15|TRBD1|NA|TRBJ2-5
CASSQGTGGSETQYF
TGCGCCAGCAGCCAAGGGACAGGGGGATCCGAGACCCAGTACTTC
>TRBV7-3|14|NA|NA|TRBJ2-3
CASSLTGSTDTQYF
TGTGCCAGCAGCTTAACCGGAAGCACAGATACGCAGTATTTT
>TRBV27|13|NA|NA|TRBJ2-7
CASSFYFAYEQYF
TGTGCCAGCAGTTTTTACTTCGCCTACGAGCAGTACTTC
>TRBV4-1|15|NA|NA|TRBJ2-5
CASSQPQPTQETQYF
TGCGCCAGCAGCCAACCCCAGCCCACGCAAGAGACCCAGTACTTC
>TRBV4-3|17|TRBD2|NA|TRBJ2-2
CASSHSLAGLHTGELFF
TGCGCCAGCAGCCATTCACTAGCGGGATTACACACCGGGGAGCTGTTTTTT
>TRBV5-6|15|TRBD2|NA|TRBJ2-7
CASSLLSSGSYEQYF
TGTGCCAGCAGCTTGCTCTCTAGCGGATCCTACGAGCAGTACTTC
>TRBV7-2|14|TRBD1|NA|TRBJ2-7
CASSFGTGFNEQYF
TGTGCCAGCAGCTTCGGGACAGGGTTCAATGAGCAGTACTTC
>TRBV6-5|15|NA|NA|TRBJ1-2
CASSVWDGEFYGYTF
TGTGCCAGCAGCGTGTGGGACGGTGAATTCTATGGCTACACCTTC
>TRBV7-9|13|TRBD1|once|TRBJ1-1
CASSSDRGAEAFF
TGTGCCAGCAGCTCAGACAGGGGCGCTGAAGCTTTCTTT
>TRBV6-6|14|NA|NA|TRBJ1-1
CASSSRSGNTEAFF
TGTGCCAGCAGTTCCCGGTCGGGGAACACTGAAGCTTTCTTT
>TRBV6-6|15|TRBD2|NA|TRBJ2-7
CASNGREGSGYEQYF
TGTGCCAGCAACGGCAGGGAGGGATCAGGGTACGAGCAGTACTTC
>TRBV7-9|15|NA|NA|TRBJ1-3
CASSLIVGPGNTIYF
TGTGCCAGCAGCTTAATCGTCGGGCCTGGAAACACCATATATTTT
>TRBV29-1|14|TRBD1|NA|TRBJ2-5
CSVEGQEDQETQYF
TGCAGCGTTGAGGGACAGGAGGACCAAGAGACCCAGTACTTC
>TRBV4-3|17|NA|NA|TRBJ1-1
CASSQGVSRGANTEAFF
TGCGCCAGCAGCCAAGGTGTCTCCAGGGGCGCAAACACTGAAGCTTTCTTT
>TRBV7-2|15|NA|NA|TRBJ2-7
CASSSWDRSSYEQYF
TGTGCCAGCAGCTCCTGGGACCGCAGCTCCTACGAGCAGTACTTC